This T cell receptor (beta chain) was sequenced during a study of cytomegalovirus exposure and HLA in healthy donors (dated by TCRdb to between 2016 and 2019). About the study as a whole: An earlier analysis of several hundred of the donors reported 276 Gb of sequence data and some 100 million unique TCR beta sequences from about 180 million T cells. About 280 gigabases of sequencing data and around 85 million unique TCR sequences made up an early release that covered roughly 670 HLA-typed donors. Of the roughly 410 genotyped donors, 75% to 85% were placed in the genetic ancestry cluster associated with self-reported Caucasian donors. The aim of the study was to test whether cataloging public T cell receptors could identify signatures of past pathogen exposure. The T cell repertoires of 550 to 850 subjects were profiled by immunosequencing and related to cytomegalovirus serostatus. In addition to the first cohort of 666 subjects, a separate validation cohort of some 120 different subjects was used. To predict cytomegalovirus infection status, the study brought together high-throughput TCR immunosequencing, statistical association of individual TCRs with disease status, and machine learning. A later analysis re-analyzed previously published TCR beta repertoires from 660 or so donors and added high-resolution HLA genotyping to study TCR occurrence patterns. Rather than using new phenotypic data, the later analysis identified candidate immune exposures from TCR beta sequences and from how often those sequences occurred across donors. In an earlier analysis of 587 of the donors, high-throughput TCR beta sequencing was used to judge whether each TCR beta V gene segment behaved as functional or pseudogenic. Donor age, sex, ethnicity and CMV serostatus were compiled alongside the repertoire data. Genome-wide SNP genotypes for about 60% of the roughly 670 donors were used in a later genetic analysis, which treated that subset as a discovery cohort. All discovery cohort repertoires had been generated using a single sequencing platform. HLA typing covered class I and class II loci at four-digit resolution. The number of donors typed differed by locus, with roughly 629-640 for A, B, C, DRB1 and DQB1, around 500 for DQA1, 600 to 610 for DPA1, and about 450 for DPB1. A handful of DR-DQ haplotypes were treated as single units for association and clustering because of strong linkage in the cohort. On average, about 200,000 unique TCR beta nucleotide sequences were sequenced per donor among 300 to 500 genotyped donors of the cohort, with about 17% of those sequences being non-productive. Findings and caveats that apply to the study as a whole: The study gave a list of more than 150 TCR beta chains associated with cytomegalovirus. A cluster of highly shared sequence variants was judged likely to be a technical artifact of the sequencing pipeline. Most TCR sequences were observed very rarely across donors, whereas some public TCRs were present in many individuals. In a later analysis, the rate of TCR association differed among HLA loci, with DRB1 alleles having the most associated TCRs and HLA-C alleles having the fewest. This cohort had only TCR beta chains sequenced, and the lack of alpha or paired-chain data limited which features could be detected. Correlated functional status among segregating V segments might reflect linkage disequilibrium, but an unknown experimental factor could not be ruled out. The earlier analysis of a few hundred of the donors excluded approximately 17 rarely observed V segments, including chromosome 9 orphons, because counts were too low. Strong co-occurrence of HLA alleles, especially DR and DQ, made assigning TCR associations to individual alleles difficult. In a later genetic analysis, a missense DCLRE1C variant was associated with V-gene and J-gene trimming of TCR beta chains, and the association was replicated in an independent cohort. Some IMGT-functional V segments, including TRBV6-2 and TRBV6-3, could not be distinguished by the 87-base-pair reads and were therefore excluded. Cytomegalovirus status was reported to be diagnosed by the classifier with high specificity and sensitivity in both the original and validation cohorts. Three of the identified cytomegalovirus-associated TCR beta chains were confirmed in vitro to be specific for cytomegalovirus antigens. According to a later analysis, parvovirus B19, influenza, CMV and Epstein-Barr virus appeared linked to several top co-occurrence clusters. The presence/absence analyses assumed that sequencing depth was roughly uniform across donors, and that assumption may not be true. The authors suggested that the approach could potentially be generalized to other disease states and immunological phenotypes. According to a later genetic analysis, donors in an Asian-associated ancestry cluster had fewer N-insertions in productive TCRs than the roughly 660-donor mean. Because HLA typing was unavailable for some donors at each locus, only the typed subset was used in association tests. Broadly in line with IMGT annotations, most TCR beta V segments showed up in productive rearrangements about 90% or about 30% of the time in an earlier analysis of 450 to 750 of the donors. CMV serostatus was the only immune exposure information available for the cohort. A further reported finding was that TCR beta sequences accurately predicted the HLA-A and HLA-B alleles for most subjects in the first cohort. In a later analysis, most CMV-associated TCR beta chains were found to appear HLA-restricted, with HLA associations seemingly driven largely by CMV exposure. At a false discovery rate of 0.05, a later analysis linked approximately 18,000 TCR beta sequences to specific HLA alleles. Compared with equally common non-associated chains, HLA-associated TCR beta chains in a later analysis were more clonally expanded and had lower generation probabilities.

The library was generated by the immunoSEQ multiplex PCR assay. The multiplex PCR relied on a mix of 60 forward primers for TCR Vbeta segments and 13 reverse primers for TCR Jbeta segments. A multiplex PCR assay on genomic DNA amplified the CDR3 region of rearranged TCR beta genes. Amplified TCR beta libraries were sequenced as 87-base-pair reads on the Illumina HiSeq System. Per the original workflow: Across the roughly 640 repertoires, a later analysis counted 60 million to 90 million unique TCR beta chains, some 11 million of which were shared by at least two donors. A nearest-neighbor algorithm error-corrected the raw reads and collapsed the reads into unique sequences, merging closely related sequences to remove PCR and sequencing errors. Alignment of CDR3 sequences to IMGT reference sequences was used to assign V, D and J gene segments. For a sequence to be retained, at least a six-nucleotide match to both a V gene segment and a J gene segment was required. Rearrangements were classified as productive when the CDR3 lacked stop codons and remained in frame with V and J, and all other rearrangements were classified as non-productive. Following IMGT convention, CDR3 was defined as the stretch from the second conserved V-encoded cysteine to the conserved J-encoded phenylalanine. The earlier analysis of 450 to 750 of the donors excluded any sequence lacking an unambiguous match to a single V gene segment. In an earlier analysis of 587 of the donors, V segments were called functional above 56.7% productive rearrangements and were called segregating when the between-donor standard deviation exceeded 5%. A statistical classification framework was built for diagnosing cytomegalovirus status from the catalog of TCR beta chain sequences. In a later analysis, V and J genes were assigned by comparing TCR nucleotide sequences against IMGT/GENE-DB human TR gene sequences. The TCRdist pipeline was used in a later analysis to assign CDR3 sequences and most-parsimonious VDJ recombination scenarios. In a later analysis, every TCR beta chain was defined by the combination of its CDR3 amino acid sequence and its V-gene family, and reads without a unique V-gene family were dropped. A later analysis removed 500 to 600 highly shared, low-generation-probability nucleotide sequences to deal with suspected cross-contamination and a sequencing artifact. In a later analysis, a clonal expansion index for each public chain was calculated from normalized within-repertoire ranks of inferred template counts. In a later analysis, generation probabilities were computed with a VDJ recombination model fitted to out-of-frame rearrangements, and the resulting probabilities were checked against IGoR. In a later analysis, TCR-TCR, TCR-HLA and TCR-CMV co-occurrence was scored with hypergeometric tests, and a repertoire-size bias correction was applied to TCR pairs. To estimate false discovery rates, a later analysis permuted the HLA or CMV assignments 20 times. In a later analysis, co-occurring TCRs were grouped using DBSCAN, with TCRdist sequence similarity added in when clustering inside HLA-allele-positive subsets. Co-occurrence clustering excluded repertoires with fewer than 30,000 or more than 120,000 public chains, plus five with anomalous nucleotide sharing. The immuneACCESS repertoire file appears here via TCRdb, limited to in-frame rearrangements. These files lack a portion of the clones; in checked studies, under half of the deficit traces to unresolved V genes, and the cause of the others is not known. Clonal size and the V and J genes are those of that table, whereas D and trimming came from the DNA. The sample table lists around 100,000 clones, just over 65% of them with a count of one. The top ten hold 2.1% of the sample.

Trimming costs V 1 base and J 4 bases, and their ends lie 10 bases apart. As encoded in the germline V gene (reference sequence), CDR1 is MNHEY while CDR2 is SMNVEV. The CDR3 runs 14 residues from the cysteine to the phenylalanine. Only the CDR3 region is kept as DNA, spanning 42 bases read in frame from base 1. The cohort was made up of around 720 healthy bone marrow donors. All cohort members were sampled while nominally healthy, although unrecorded immune exposures were likely present. The donor tested CMV seronegative, placing the donor among the 350 to 400 seronegative members of the cohort. A peripheral blood sample was provided by each donor, and peripheral blood mononuclear cells were used for TCR beta sequencing. Genomic DNA extraction from the blood cell samples was performed with the Qiagen DNeasy Blood Extraction Kit. Note on this clone: Its antigen is still unknown. No base-level quality is on record; no much larger clone is a single base apart.

This chain is built from TRBV27 and TRBJ1-1; TRBD1 is perhaps the D gene, given 5 matching bases. The sample comprised PBMCs. The receptor was isolated from a man under 40 in good health and CMV-seronegative. The DNA reads TGTGCCAGCAGTTTATGGGCAGGGCCCACTGAAGCTTTCTTT. This codes for CASSLWAGPTEAFF.